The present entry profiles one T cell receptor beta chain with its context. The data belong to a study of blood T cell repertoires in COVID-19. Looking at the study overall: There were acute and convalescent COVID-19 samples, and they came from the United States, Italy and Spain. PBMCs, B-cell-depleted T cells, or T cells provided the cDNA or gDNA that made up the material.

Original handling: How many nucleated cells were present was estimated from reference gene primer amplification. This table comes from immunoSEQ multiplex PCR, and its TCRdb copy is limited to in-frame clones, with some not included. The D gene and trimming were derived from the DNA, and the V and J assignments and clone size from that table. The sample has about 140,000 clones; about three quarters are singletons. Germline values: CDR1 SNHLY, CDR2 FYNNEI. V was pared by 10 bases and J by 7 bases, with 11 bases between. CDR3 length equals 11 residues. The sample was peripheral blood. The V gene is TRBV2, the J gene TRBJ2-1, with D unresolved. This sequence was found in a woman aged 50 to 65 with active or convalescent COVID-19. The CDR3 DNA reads TGTGCCACCGCACGAGGAAATGAGCAGTTCTTC. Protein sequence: CATARGNEQFF.